The 5 T cell receptor beta chains below were found in one sample sequenced in a study of early T cells in non-severe SARS-CoV-2 infection. TCRdb processed the 5' RACE reads anew with MiXCR; each CDR3 protein has one entry. The data hold about 100,000 distinct CDR3 sequences, with around 13% observed a single time. The sequenced sample was whole blood. These receptors all come from an adult who was a healthcare worker with PCR-confirmed SARS-CoV-2 infection or an uninfected control (not recorded which).

There are a few counts of this clonotype. The V and J genes are TRBV7-2 and TRBJ2-5; D is possibly TRBD2 (7 bases). Germline CDR1 SGHTA, CDR2 FQGNSA. V was clipped by 3 bases and J by 9 bases, with 14 bases between them. CDR3 length equals 13 residues. CDR3 region: CASSLKGGAAQYF. The CDR3 coding sequence is TGTGCCAGCAGCTTGAAAGGGGGGGCGGCCCAGTACTTC.

Only a few counts were recorded for this clonotype. The J gene is TRBJ2-2, the V gene TRBV7-9; D is ambiguous. V lost 1 base, J lost 2 bases, and 8 bases lay in between. This CDR3 is 15 amino acids long. Germline CDR1 is SEHNR and CDR2 is FQNEAQ (reference sequence). CDR3 in amino acids: CASSLEALNTGELFF. The CDR3 DNA reads as TGTGCCAGCAGCTTAGAGGCTCTCAACACCGGGGAGCTGTTTTTT.

This clonotype was recorded at least ten times. The chain links TRBV9 to TRBJ1-1; a weak D match, TRBD1 (5 bases). The CDR3 has 12 residues. The germline V and J ends were trimmed by 5 bases and 11 bases, with 16 bases remaining between them. Germline V gene data show CDR1 as SGDLS and CDR2 as YYNGEE. DNA of the CDR3: TGTGCCAGCAGTCCCGGGACTTTGGAGGCTTTCTTT. It translates to CASSPGTLEAFF.

This clonotype occurred many times. The rearrangement uses TRBV14 and TRBJ2-3; D is undetermined. In germline, CDR1 is SGHDN, CDR2 FVKESK. The ends were cut back, 1 base at V and 9 bases at J, with 11 bases in the middle. This CDR3 has 13 amino acids. CDR3 protein: CASSQGSGRTQYF. CDR3 coding DNA: TGTGCCAGCAGCCAAGGATCAGGCCGAACGCAGTATTTT.

The chain recombines TRBV4-2 with TRBJ2-7; tentatively, D is TRBD2 (6 bases). CDR1 is LGHNA, CDR2 YNFKEQ, per germline. Trimming left V 0 bases short and J 2 bases short, with 11 bases between. This CDR3 is built from 15 residues. For the CDR3, the DNA is TGTGCCAGCAGCCAAGATCCCGGCGGGACCTACGAGCAGTACTTC. This gives the protein CASSQDPGGTYEQYF.